A single sample is the source of the 10 T cell receptor beta chains below, sequenced in a study of OX40 agonist ivuxolimab in advanced cancers. Measured with immunoSEQ multiplex PCR; TCRdb has only the in-frame clones, and not every one. The sample records tens of thousands of clones, 94% being singletons. Sequenced material: CD4+ or CD8+ T cells sorted from blood, taken in a trial of the OX40 agonist ivuxolimab. These receptors originate from an adult with an advanced solid tumor such as melanoma, head and neck, liver or kidney cancer.

The chain recombines TRBV28 with TRBJ2-2; either TRBD1 or TRBD2 may fit D (6 bases each). Germline-derived CDR1 and CDR2 are MDHEN and SYDVKM. V gave up 2 bases and J gave up 4 bases, with 8 bases separating them. The CDR3 covers 14 residues. The CDR3 reads CASSLKGGTGELFF. For the CDR3, the DNA is TGTGCCAGCAGTTTAAAGGGGGGCACCGGGGAGCTGTTTTTT.

The rearrangement links TRBV21-1 to TRBJ2-7; the D segment call TRBD1 is taken from the table without a DNA check. TRBV21-1 is a pseudogene segment. This CDR3 contains 16 residues. As DNA, the CDR3 is TGTGCCAGCAACAGACAGGGCACCGACCTCTCCTACGAGCAGTACTTC. Protein sequence: CASNRQGTDLSYEQYF.

This chain connects TRBV4-1 to TRBJ1-1; D call uncertain. The CDR3 extends over 13 amino acids. Germline loops: CDR1 MGHRA, CDR2 YSYEKL. Trimming stripped 4 bases from V and 4 bases from J, with 10 bases between. The CDR3 reads CASSPVGGTEAFF. CDR3 nucleotides: TGCGCCAGCAGCCCTGTGGGCGGCACTGAAGCTTTCTTT.

V gene TRBV11-2 combines with J gene TRBJ2-7; D remains unclear. The CDR3 is 13 residues long. V lost 1 base to trimming and J lost 4 bases, with 8 bases between them. The germline V gene encodes CDR1 SGHAT and CDR2 FQNNGV. As DNA, the CDR3 is TGTGCCAGCAGCTTAGGCCCATCTTACGAGCAGTACTTC. The encoded protein is CASSLGPSYEQYF.

The genes are TRBV28 and TRBJ2-5, with D uncertain. Germline CDR1 MDHEN, CDR2 SYDVKM. Trimming pared 6 bases from V and 0 bases from J, leaving 8 bases between. The CDR3 has 13 residues. The CDR3 sequence is CASSPLDQETQYF. The DNA of the CDR3 is TGTGCCAGCAGCCCCCTGGACCAAGAGACCCAGTACTTC. The whole variable domain, remainder taken from reference TRBV28 and TRBJ2-5, is DVKVTQSSRYLVKRTGEKVFLECVQDMDHENMFWYRQDPGLGLRLIYFSYDVKMKEKGDIPEGYSVSREKKERFSLILESASTNQTSMYLCASSPLDQETQYFGPGTRLLVL.

This chain uses TRBV5-1 with TRBJ2-3, with D tentatively TRBD1 (6 bases). This CDR3 contains 16 residues. In germline, CDR1 is SGHRS, CDR2 YFSETQ. The V and J ends lost 0 bases and 2 bases respectively, with 13 bases between them. As DNA, the CDR3 is TGCGCCAGCAGCTTGGAGGGGGAGTCGTTCACAGATACGCAGTATTTT. Translating gives CASSLEGESFTDTQYF.

The chain employs TRBV28 and TRBJ1-1; D is unclear. CDR3 length: 13 residues. Trimming pared 2 bases from V and 4 bases from J, leaving 8 bases between. Germline V gives CDR1 MDHEN, CDR2 SYDVKM. DNA of the CDR3: TGTGCCAGCAGTTTAGGAGGAAGCACTGAAGCTTTCTTT. Encoded protein: CASSLGGSTEAFF.

This clone has only one observation. The chain couples TRBV27 to TRBJ2-7; 9 bases fit TRBD2. Germline assignment: CDR1 MNHEY and CDR2 SMNVEV (reference sequence). V lost 1 base, J lost 3 bases, and 1 base stayed unmatched. The CDR3 consists of 14 residues. The CDR3, as DNA: TGTGCCAGCAGTTTATTGCGGGAGGGCTACGAGCAGTACTTC. Protein: CASSLLREGYEQYF.

The J gene is TRBJ1-4, the V gene TRBV27; D might be TRBD1 (5 bases). The CDR3 covers 13 residues. Between the trimmed V and J ends, which lost 8 bases and 7 bases, there was a span of 14 bases. Germline V lookup: CDR1 MNHEY, CDR2 SMNVEV (reference sequence). This CDR3 reads CASRGIEVEKLFF. The CDR3 bases are TGTGCCAGCCGGGGGATAGAGGTTGAAAAACTGTTTTTT.

The rearrangement joins TRBV10-3 to TRBJ2-1, with D possibly being TRBD2 (6 bases). There are 12 residues in the CDR3. Germline V gene lookup returns CDR1 ENHRY and CDR2 SYGVKD. V shed 9 bases and J shed 7 bases, with 13 bases lying between them. CDR3 residues: CAMNTGENEQFF. For the CDR3, the DNA is TGTGCCATGAATACGGGGGAGAATGAGCAGTTCTTC.